Listed below are T cell receptor beta chains from one sample, sequenced in a study of cytomegalovirus exposure and HLA in healthy donors. Assay: immunoSEQ multiplex PCR; the TCRdb copy retains only in-frame clones and omits some. The profile shows 150,000 to 200,000 clones, around four fifths of them singletons. The sequencing input was PBMCs. The source is a man aged 18 to 29 in good health and CMV-seropositive. CDR3s leave out the opening cysteine and the closing phenylalanine or tryptophan.

j_call | cdr3_length | v_call | cdr3_aa
TRBJ2-1 | 12 | TRBV27 | ASRGLAGGEEQF
TRBJ2-1 | 14 | TRBV6-5 | ASSYSGTSGGEEQF
TRBJ2-1 | 13 | TRBV29-1 | SVGTGWGSANEQF
TRBJ2-7 | 16 | TRBV7-2 | ASSLKVNTGGNVYEQY
TRBJ2-7 | 11 | TRBV11-2 | ASSWGAGYEQY
TRBJ1-4 | 13 | TRBV6-1 | ASSERQGGNEKLF
TRBJ2-7 | 12 | TRBV5-1 | ASSLDGTGDVPY
TRBJ1-1 | 12 | TRBV13 | ASSLAGEGTEAF
TRBJ2-1 | 14 | TRBV15 | ATSRAGGGSYNEQF
TRBJ2-1 | 18 | TRBV7-8 | ASSLVPAGDTLSSYNEQF
TRBJ2-1 | 10 | TRBV18 | ASSLPGGEQF
TRBJ2-4 | 15 | TRBV28 | ASTFSSGGIAKNIQY
TRBJ2-1 | 14 | TRBV19 | ASSKRTSGRYNEQF
TRBJ2-2 | 11 | TRBV6-5 | ASRSANTGELF
TRBJ2-1 | 12 | TRBV10-3 | AIRTSGDYNEQF
TRBJ2-5 | 11 | TRBV6-1 | ASSLQGEETQY
TRBJ2-1 | 15 | TRBV27 | ASSFLPVVGGQNEQF
TRBJ1-1 | 11 | TRBV30 | AWNRGGGTEAF
TRBJ2-7 | 10 | TRBV7-9 | ASSPGVNEQY
TRBJ2-5 | 13 | TRBV19 | ASSIDPRASETQY
TRBJ2-1 | 13 | TRBV5-1 | ASSFPTSGKDEQF
TRBJ1-2 | 15 | TRBV28 | ASSLPRDRGPGYGYT
TRBJ1-1 | 14 | TRBV7-3 | ASSSTSRVQNTEAF
TRBJ2-7 | 15 | TRBV7-2 | ASSLSVASNPKVEQY
TRBJ1-2 | 12 | TRBV5-1 | ASSLVGADYGYT
TRBJ2-5 | 13 | TRBV28 | ASSFYIAGEETQY
TRBJ2-2 | 11 | TRBV6-6 | ASSSSGTGELF
TRBJ1-1 | 13 | TRBV27 | ASSSQGGMNTEAF
TRBJ2-2 | 12 | TRBV7-2 | ASSLGPFTGELF
TRBJ2-1 | 11 | TRBV7-6 | ASSLSRGWEQF
TRBJ1-1 | 12 | TRBV11-2 | ASSTPELNTEAF
TRBJ2-7 | 13 | TRBV4-1 | ASSQVETPTYEQY
TRBJ1-1 | 13 | TRBV29-1 | SVEEFGQGDTEAF
TRBJ2-1 | 14 | TRBV19 | ASRPTRDSEPGEQF
TRBJ1-3 | 15 | TRBV7-2 | ASSLGGQGLSGNTIY
TRBJ2-7 | 12 | TRBV29-1 | SVLWREGLGEQY
TRBJ1-2 | 13 | TRBV5-1 | ASSLDAATLYGYT
TRBJ2-1 | 11 | TRBV7-9 | ASSQDRVLEQF
TRBJ1-1 | 11 | TRBV6-1 | ASSEYTGLRAF
TRBJ1-1 | 11 | TRBV5-4 | ASSLQTNTEAF
TRBJ1-5 | 11 | TRBV28 | ASSFNSNQPQH
TRBJ2-4 | 12 | TRBV5-1 | ASSLDKRGNIQY
TRBJ1-2 | 14 | TRBV6-5 | ASSYHSRETNYGYT
TRBJ1-5 | 13 | TRBV15 | ATSETGRVNQPQH
TRBJ1-4 | 12 | TRBV6-5 | ASSYGGENEKLF
TRBJ2-6 | 13 | TRBV5-4 | ASSPRGSGANVLT
TRBJ2-3 | 10 | TRBV5-6 | ASSLGGPTQY
TRBJ1-1 | 13 | TRBV5-1 | ASRRDSSMNTEAF
TRBJ2-3 | 13 | TRBV10-3 | AISDQWGGTDTQY
TRBJ2-5 | 12 | TRBV6-5 | ASSSTDRQETQY
TRBJ1-1 | 13 | TRBV2 | ASGGIRRSNTEAF
TRBJ2-3 | 13 | TRBV7-2 | ASSYTSGGTDTQY
TRBJ1-1 | 12 | TRBV7-2 | ASSSTARNTEAF